This TCR beta chain is drawn from a study of T cell responses to AZD1222 COVID-19 vaccine. Findings and caveats of the study: Baseline testing showed seropositivity in only a handful of AZD1222 recipients. A rise in Spike-specific TCR breadth and depth followed two AZD1222 doses. Donors in the cohort were predominantly white British and more often female, and clonal diversity was possibly underestimated.

TCRdb's table, derived via immunoSEQ multiplex PCR, lists solely in-frame clones and lacks some. The data show around 88,000 clones, 88% seen once. A word on this clone: Its antigen is currently unknown.

Trimming shortened V by 4 bases and J by 2 bases, and 7 bases separated the two germline ends. The CDR3 consists of 13 residues. In germline, CDR1 is SGHKS, CDR2 YYEKEE (reference sequence). The material was peripheral blood, obtained on day 0 of MenACWY control vaccination. The chain recombines TRBV5-5 with TRBJ1-3; no firm D call. This clonotype originated in an adult in good health. CDR3 sequence reads: CASSLQAGNTIYF. CDR3 nucleotide sequence: TGTGCCAGCAGCCTGCAGGCTGGAAACACCATATATTTT.